This TCR beta chain was found in a study of CD8 T cells in ankylosing spondylitis. Whole-study findings and limits: Apparently characteristic of ankylosing spondylitis blood was a TCR beta motif (eight highly homologous variants).

As the method for making TCR beta libraries, quantitative 5'-RACE with molecular barcodes was used. TCRdb passed the 5' RACE reads through MiXCR, listing each CDR3 protein once. This sample yields around 160,000 distinct CDR3 sequences, of which more than 9% are seen a single time; roughly 28% belongs to the top ten. The V and J ends lost 4 bases and 5 bases respectively, with 12 bases between them. This CDR3 spans 13 amino acids. CDR1 SGDLS and CDR2 YYNGEE come from the germline V gene. This clonotype was recorded at least ten times. Its specificity is not known. V usage is TRBV9 and J usage is TRBJ1-1; weak D call: TRBD1 (5 bases). The specimen was blood, either unsorted or a sorted T cell fraction (not recorded which). This clonotype was sampled from a male donor with ankylosing spondylitis or in good health (not recorded which). The CDR3 protein is CASSPSGGTEAFF. As DNA, the CDR3 is TGTGCCAGCAGCCCTTCGGGGGGAACTGAAGCTTTCTTT.